This entry lists 29 T cell receptor beta chains sequenced from one sample in a study of cytomegalovirus exposure and HLA in healthy donors. The PCR employed 60 Vbeta primers together with 13 Jbeta primers. Sequenced by immunoSEQ multiplex PCR; TCRdb stores in-frame clones only, minus some. The sample lists about 120,000 clones, roughly three quarters occurring once. Sequenced sample: PBMCs. Receptors originate from a man between 50 and 59 years old in good health and CMV-seropositive.

The rearrangement joins TRBV29-1 to TRBJ2-3, with a tentative D call TRBD1 (6 bases). The CDR3 has 14 residues. Germline lookup yields CDR1 SQVTM and CDR2 ANQGSEA. V dropped 3 bases and J dropped 4 bases, with 14 bases sitting between them. CDR3 bases: TGCAGCGTTGACGACAGGAAGGACTCAGATACGCAGTATTTT. Protein: CSVDDRKDSDTQYF.

V and J are TRBV19 and TRBJ2-7; D remains unclear. This CDR3 is built from 15 residues. Trimming took 3 bases from V and 2 from J, leaving 14 bases between them. Germline CDR1 is LNHDA and CDR2 is SQIVND (reference sequence). The CDR3 region is CASSIWYSSAYEQYF. The CDR3 DNA follows: TGTGCCAGTAGTATCTGGTACAGCTCGGCCTACGAGCAGTACTTC.

The chain links TRBV6-5 to TRBJ2-3, with TRBD2 matching 13 bases. V lost 4 bases and J lost 3; bases outside the gene matches: 4. The germline CDR1 and CDR2 sequences are MNHEY and SVGAGI. This CDR3 comprises 16 residues. CDR3 region: CASSWTSGGKTDTQYF. DNA of the CDR3: TGTGCCAGCAGTTGGACTAGCGGGGGTAAGACAGATACGCAGTATTTT.

V gene TRBV7-2 combines with J gene TRBJ1-6, with D unclear. The germline V gene has CDR1 SGHTA and CDR2 FQGNSA. This CDR3 has 14 residues. Between the trimmed V and J ends, which lost 6 bases and 0 bases, there was a span of 6 bases. CDR3 residues: CASRVSSYNSPLHF. CDR3 nucleotide sequence: TGTGCCAGCAGGGTCAGCTCCTATAATTCACCCCTCCACTTT. The entire variable domain, with the rest obtained from reference TRBV7-2 and TRBJ1-6, is as follows: GAGVSQSPSNKVTEKGKDVELRCDPISGHTALYWYRQSLGQGLEFLIYFQGNSAPDKSGLPSDRFSAERTGGSVSTLTIQRTQQEDSAVYLCASRVSSYNSPLHFGNGTRLTVT.

V is TRBV27 and J is TRBJ2-3, with D possibly TRBD2 on 6 matching bases. The length of the CDR3 is 19 residues. Germline CDR1 is MNHEY and CDR2 is SMNVEV (reference sequence). V lost 2 bases, J lost 2 bases, and 23 bases lay in between. CDR3 sequence reads: CASSLRALGLQQNTDTQYF. CDR3 coding DNA: TGTGCCAGCAGTTTACGGGCACTGGGACTCCAACAAAACACAGATACGCAGTATTTT.

This clone was counted a few times. The CDR3 is CASSPQTSGRGDTQYF. The CDR3 DNA sequence: TGTGCCAGCAGCCCCCAGACTAGCGGGAGGGGAGATACGCAGTATTTT. The V call is TRBV7-9, the J call TRBJ2-3; 14 bases line up with TRBD2. Germline CDR1 and CDR2: SEHNR and FQNEAQ (reference sequence). There are 16 residues in the CDR3. J gave up 5 bases and V 5 bases, and 6 bases lay outside the gene matches.

This sequence joins TRBV11-3 and TRBJ1-4; D is unclear. The CDR3 has 14 residues. The ends were cut back, 5 bases at V and 7 bases at J, with 14 bases in the middle. Germline assignment: CDR1 SGHNT and CDR2 YENEEA. The CDR3 DNA reads TGTGCCAGCAGCCCTATGGAGCCTTGTGAAAAACTGTTTTTT. It encodes CASSPMEPCEKLFF.

This clone was seen a handful of times. J is TRBJ2-2 and V is TRBV21-1; the listed D gene, TRBD1, was not tested against the DNA. TRBV21-1 counts as a pseudogene. The CDR3 sequence is 15 residues long. CDR3 DNA: TGTGCCAGCAGCAAAACAAGCCAGGGGACCGGGGAGCTGTTTTTT. This sequence encodes CASSKTSQGTGELFF.

The chain couples TRBV5-1 to TRBJ2-7, with a tentative D call TRBD1 (5 bases). Trimming removed 0 bases at V and 0 bases at J, with 13 bases between. This CDR3 region has 16 residues. Germline values: CDR1 SGHRS, CDR2 YFSETQ. DNA of the CDR3: TGCGCCAGCAGCTTGGGTCAGCCCCAGGGCTCCTACGAGCAGTACTTC. This codes for CASSLGQPQGSYEQYF.

This chain connects TRBV6-1 to TRBJ2-4; TRBD1 agrees at 7 bases. Trimming took 11 bases from V and 0 from J; bases not matched to a gene: 10. Germline V gives CDR1 MNHNS, CDR2 SASEGT. The length of the CDR3 is 15 residues. The CDR3 spells CAARTGLLAKNIQYF. DNA for the CDR3: TGTGCCGCTCGGACAGGCCTACTAGCCAAAAACATTCAGTACTTC.

The chain links TRBV19 to TRBJ1-6; D possibly corresponds to TRBD1 (5 bases). The V and J ends lost 5 bases and 1 base respectively, with 21 bases between them. Germline assignment: CDR1 LNHDA and CDR2 SQIVND (reference sequence). The CDR3 consists of 19 residues. The CDR3 nucleotides read TGTGCCAGTAGTGAGGGGAGGCGCGGGGGGTGTTCCTATAATTCACCCCTCCACTTT. Its translation is CASSEGRRGGCSYNSPLHF.

There are a few counts of this clone. This chain links TRBV18 with TRBJ1-5; no firm D call. This CDR3 has 13 amino acids. Trimming removed 6 bases from V and 1 base from J, with 7 bases in between. Per germline, CDR1 KGHSH and CDR2 LQKENI. The CDR3 spells CASSSGSNQPQHF. The CDR3 DNA reads as TGTGCCAGCTCCAGCGGGAGCAATCAGCCCCAGCATTTT.

The chain is built from TRBV4-1 and TRBJ2-5; possibly TRBD2 for D (5 bases). The J call may be wrong; the DNA end is better matched by TRBJ2-7. Germline CDR1 and CDR2: MGHRA and YSYEKL. This CDR3 contains 13 residues. CDR3 loop: CASSQDLRAEQYF. The CDR3 region has the DNA TGCGCCAGCAGCCAAGATTTGAGGGCCGAGCAGTACTTC.

This clone was seen once. This chain links TRBV28 with TRBJ1-4; 7 nucleotides align to TRBD1. Unmatched junction bases numbered 8, after V lost 5 bases and J lost 8 bases. The length of the CDR3 is 14 residues. CDR1 and CDR2 from the germline V gene are MDHEN and SYDVKM. CDR3 sequence (DNA): TGTGCCAGCAGTCCTGACAGGGAGAGGGAAAAACTGTTTTTT. It translates to CASSPDREREKLFF.

V and J are TRBV5-6 and TRBJ2-7, with TRBD2 as a possible D gene (7 bases). The CDR3 has 14 amino acids. V was trimmed by 4 bases and J by 6 bases, leaving 17 bases between them. The germline V gene has CDR1 SGHDT and CDR2 YYEEEE. The CDR3 DNA reads TGTGCCAGCAGCCTCCGAGGGGGGGCCAGCGAGCAGTACTTC. Its protein product is CASSLRGGASEQYF.

The chain combines TRBV29-1 with TRBJ1-2; D not resolved. The germline CDR1 and CDR2 sequences are SQVTM and ANQGSEA. Trimming pared 2 bases from V and 4 bases from J, leaving 11 bases between. This CDR3 is built from 13 residues. The CDR3 nucleotides are TGCAGCGTTGAAAACCGGGAGCGCTATGGCTACACCTTC. It is translated as CSVENRERYGYTF. Combining the CDR3 with reference TRBV29-1 and TRBJ1-2 gives the whole variable domain SAVISQKPSRDICQRGTSLTIQCQVDSQVTMMFWYRQQPGQSLTLIATANQGSEATYESGFVIDKFPISRPNLTFSTLTVSNMSPEDSSIYLCSVENRERYGYTFGSGTRLTVV.

The chain combines TRBV29-1 with TRBJ2-1; D is perhaps TRBD1 (6 bases). V was pared by 0 bases and J by 0 bases, with 9 bases between. Germline CDR1 and CDR2: SQVTM and ANQGSEA. CDR3 length: 15 residues. CDR3 in amino acids: CSVEDPDSSYNEQFF. The CDR3 DNA is TGCAGCGTTGAAGATCCGGACAGCTCCTACAATGAGCAGTTCTTC.

This clone was detected only a few times. The rearrangement uses TRBV29-1 and TRBJ1-4; 8 bases align to TRBD1. With V trimmed by 7 bases and J by 7 bases, 11 bases remained unmatched. CDR1 SQVTM and CDR2 ANQGSEA come from the germline V gene. The CDR3 loop spans 14 amino acids. CDR3 in amino acids: CSATPTGEGEKLFF. As DNA, the CDR3 is TGCAGCGCCACACCGACAGGGGAAGGTGAAAAACTGTTTTTT.

This chain links TRBV9 with TRBJ2-6; tentatively, D is TRBD1 (5 bases). V lost 2 bases to trimming and J lost 0 bases, with 15 bases between them. CDR1 is SGDLS and CDR2 is YYNGEE in the germline V gene. This CDR3 contains 18 residues. In DNA, the CDR3 is TGTGCCAGCAGCGTTTCAGGGATCCTTAGCTCTGGGGCCAACGTCCTGACTTTC. Its translation is CASSVSGILSSGANVLTF.

The rearrangement joins TRBV7-9 to TRBJ2-5; 10 nucleotides line up with TRBD2. Losses at the gene ends were 7 bases for V and 5 bases for J; bases not matched to a gene: 10. The CDR3 is made up of 15 amino acids. Germline V gives CDR1 SEHNR, CDR2 FQNEAQ (reference sequence). CDR3 protein: CASTPSVAGGETQYF. The CDR3 nucleotides are TGTGCCAGCACCCCGTCGGTAGCGGGGGGCGAGACCCAGTACTTC.

The chain's CDR3 is CASRQGARGETQYF. DNA of the CDR3: TGTGCCAGCAGACAGGGGGCGCGGGGGGAGACCCAGTACTTC. This chain links TRBV6-6 with TRBJ2-5; 9 positions agree with TRBD1. The CDR3 has 14 amino acids. Germline V gene lookup returns CDR1 MNHNY and CDR2 SVGAGI (reference sequence). The ends lost 6 bases at V and 5 bases at J; junction bases unmatched: 7.

The chain couples TRBV18 to TRBJ2-7; D possibly corresponds to TRBD1 (5 bases). V was shortened by 2 bases and J by 7 bases, with 15 bases between the two germline ends. CDR1 is KGHSH, CDR2 LQKENI, per germline. There are 14 residues in the CDR3. The CDR3 bases are TGTGCCAGCTCACCAACAGACAGCTCGGAAGAGCAGTACTTC. Protein sequence: CASSPTDSSEEQYF.

V and J are TRBV18 and TRBJ1-5; TRBD1 matches 9 bases. The V and J ends lost 8 bases and 6 bases, in that order; junction bases with no gene match: 8. The germline V gene has CDR1 KGHSH and CDR2 LQKENI. The CDR3 extends over 14 amino acids. CDR3 region: CASRGGQGSQPQHF. CDR3 in DNA: TGTGCCAGCCGGGGGGGACAGGGAAGTCAGCCCCAGCATTTT.

This clone occurred once. The V and J genes are TRBV15 and TRBJ2-1, with 9 bases matching TRBD1. V trimming: 5 bases; J trimming: 5 bases; junction bases outside the gene matches: 4. CDR3 length: 14 residues. Germline values: CDR1 LNHNV, CDR2 YYDKDF (reference sequence). The CDR3 spells CATSPRQGDNEQFF. The CDR3 DNA follows: TGTGCCACCAGCCCAAGACAGGGGGACAATGAGCAGTTCTTC.

The chain is built from TRBV7-2 and TRBJ1-5; possible D gene TRBD1, 5 bases. Trimming cost V 0 bases and J 0 bases, with 9 bases left between them. CDR3 length equals 16 residues. Germline V gene lookup returns CDR1 SGHTA and CDR2 FQGNSA. The CDR3 here is CASSLAGGSSNQPQHF. The DNA for the CDR3 is TGTGCCAGCAGCTTAGCCGGGGGAAGTAGCAATCAGCCCCAGCATTTT.

J is TRBJ1-5 and V is TRBV12-5; 9 bases align to TRBD1. This CDR3 has 16 residues. Germline V gene sequence: CDR1 LGHNT, CDR2 FRNRAP. The V and J ends lost 1 base and 7 bases, in that order; junction bases with no gene match: 8. The CDR3 region is CASGLAGQGMGQPQHF. The CDR3 DNA follows: TGTGCTAGTGGTTTGGCGGGACAGGGTATGGGGCAGCCCCAGCATTTT.

This rearrangement joins TRBV19 to TRBJ1-3, with D tentatively TRBD1 (6 bases). CDR1 and CDR2 (germline): LNHDA, SQIVND (reference sequence). The V and J ends lost 5 bases and 2 bases respectively, with 7 bases between them. This CDR3 region has 13 residues. CDR3 sequence (DNA): TGTGCCAGTAGTCGACAGGCTGGAAACACCATATATTTT. Its protein product is CASSRQAGNTIYF. The whole variable domain, filled in from reference TRBV19 and TRBJ1-3, reads DGGITQSPKYLFRKEGQNVTLSCEQNLNHDAMYWYRQDPGQGLRLIYYSQIVNDFQKGDIAEGYSVSREKKESFPLTVTSAQKNPTAFYLCASSRQAGNTIYFGEGSWLTVV.

This clone was counted only a few times. V is TRBV7-2 and J is TRBJ2-2; 8 bases align to TRBD2. The CDR3 is 16 amino acids. V lost 2 bases, J lost 7 bases, and 9 bases stayed unmatched. CDR1 SGHTA and CDR2 FQGNSA come from the germline V gene. For the CDR3, the DNA is TGTGCCAGCAGCTTATATGCGGGGGGCATTAACGGGGAGCTGTTTTTT. Translated: CASSLYAGGINGELFF.

The chain is built from TRBV6-6 and TRBJ1-2; a weak D match, TRBD1 (5 bases). Germline V CDR1 and CDR2: MNHNY, SVGAGI (reference sequence). The CDR3 spans 15 residues. Trimming stripped 5 bases from V and 3 bases from J, with 16 bases between. CDR3 sequence (DNA): TGTGCCAGCAGTCCGCCGGGGGAGGGGTACTATGGCTACACCTTC. This encodes CASSPPGEGYYGYTF.